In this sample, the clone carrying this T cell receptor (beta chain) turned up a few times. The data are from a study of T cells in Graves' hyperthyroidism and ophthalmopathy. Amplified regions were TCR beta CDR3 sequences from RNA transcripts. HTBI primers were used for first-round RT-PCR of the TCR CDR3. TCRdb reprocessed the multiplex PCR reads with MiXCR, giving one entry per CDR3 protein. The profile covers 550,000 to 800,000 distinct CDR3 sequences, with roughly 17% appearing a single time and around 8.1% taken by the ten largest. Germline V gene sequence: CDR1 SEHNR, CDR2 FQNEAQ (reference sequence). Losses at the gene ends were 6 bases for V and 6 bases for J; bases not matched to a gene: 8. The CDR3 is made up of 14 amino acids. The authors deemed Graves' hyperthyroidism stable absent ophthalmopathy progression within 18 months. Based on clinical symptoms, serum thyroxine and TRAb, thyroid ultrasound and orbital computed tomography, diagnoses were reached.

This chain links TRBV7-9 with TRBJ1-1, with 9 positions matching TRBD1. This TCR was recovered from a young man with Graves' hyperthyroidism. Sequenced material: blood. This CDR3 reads CASRLQGAFAEAFF. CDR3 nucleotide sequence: TGTGCCAGCAGGTTACAGGGGGCATTCGCTGAAGCTTTCTTT.